The present T cell receptor (beta chain) was sequenced within a study of control samples from healthy donors and cancer patients. Repertoires were generated with immunoSEQ multiplex PCR, while TCRdb's copy carries only in-frame clones and drops some. The table lists approximately 110,000 clones, roughly 90% of them singletons. In germline, CDR1 is GTSNPN, CDR2 SVGIG (reference sequence). CDR3 size: 15 residues. V gave up 5 bases and J gave up 4 bases, with 18 bases separating them. The rearrangement joins TRBV30 to TRBJ2-1; D possibly corresponds to TRBD2 (6 bases). What was sequenced was blood. The clonotype originates from a woman aged 45-60 years in good health. The DNA for the CDR3 is TGTGCCTGGGCGGTAGGCGGAGGGATATACAATGAGCAGTTCTTC. This gives the protein CAWAVGGGIYNEQFF. Full variable domain (outside the CDR3, taken from reference TRBV30 and TRBJ2-1): SQTIHQWPATLVQPVGSPLSLECTVEGTSNPNLYWYRQAAGRGLQLLFYSVGIGQISSEVPQNLSASRPQDRQFILSSKKLLLSDSGFYLCAWAVGGGIYNEQFFGPGTRLTVL.